The 14 T cell receptor beta chains below come from one sample, sequenced in a study of shared clonotypes between healthy human individuals. Generated by immunoSEQ multiplex PCR, the TCRdb table keeps only in-frame clones and is missing some. The sample lists some 550,000 clones, around 97% occurring once. Sequenced sample: naive CD4+ T cells sorted from blood. Subset of the sample: CD45RA+ positively selected. The receptors were sampled from a woman between 25 and 40 years old in good health.

The rearrangement uses TRBV19 and TRBJ2-3; maybe TRBD1 (5 bases). Trimming pared 6 bases from V and 2 bases from J, leaving 9 bases between. CDR3 length equals 13 residues. Per the germline V gene, CDR1 is LNHDA and CDR2 is SQIVND (reference sequence). The CDR3 DNA is TGTGCCAGTAGGGACAAACTCACAGATACGCAGTATTTT. Its protein is CASRDKLTDTQYF.

The chain couples TRBV5-1 to TRBJ2-2, with D possibly TRBD1 on 6 matching bases. V lost 4 bases, J lost 6 bases, and 10 bases lay in between. Germline V lookup: CDR1 SGHRS, CDR2 YFSETQ. CDR3 length: 13 residues. The CDR3 region is CASSLRGSGELFF. The CDR3 bases are TGCGCCAGCAGCCTCAGGGGATCCGGGGAGCTGTTTTTT.

The gene calls are TRBV7-7 and TRBJ2-5; no reliable D call. This CDR3 contains 13 residues. From germline, CDR1 is SSHAT and CDR2 FNYEAQ (reference sequence). The ends were cut back, 2 bases at V and 3 bases at J, with 7 bases in the middle. The CDR3 sequence: CASSLREEETQYF. The CDR3 bases are TGTGCCAGCAGCTTAAGGGAAGAAGAGACCCAGTACTTC.

The chain is built from TRBV4-1 and TRBJ2-1, with D maybe TRBD2 (5 bases). Trimming left V 0 bases short and J 7 bases short, with 22 bases between. There are 18 residues in the CDR3. The germline V gene encodes CDR1 MGHRA and CDR2 YSYEKL. The CDR3 DNA follows: TGCGCCAGCAGCCAAGATGGTGTCGGACGGAAAGCGGAAAATGAGCAGTTCTTC. It yields the protein CASSQDGVGRKAENEQFF.

Concerning this clone itself: The same CDR3 arises from other DNA sequences in this sample as well. Written as DNA, the CDR3 is TGTGCCATCAGAGACAGGGTTGGGGAGACCCAGTACTTC. Its translation is CAIRDRVGETQYF. J is TRBJ2-5 and V is TRBV10-3, with TRBD1 matching over 7 bases. There are 13 residues in the CDR3. Germline CDR1 and CDR2: ENHRY and SYGVKD. Germline trimming cut 6 bases from V and 5 bases from J; bases unmatched to any gene: 6.

V usage is TRBV27 and J usage is TRBJ1-2, with 7 positions matching TRBD1. Germline CDR1 is MNHEY and CDR2 is SMNVEV (reference sequence). CDR3 length: 13 amino acids. V dropped 3 bases and J dropped 4; count of bases not matched to a gene: 2. CDR3 sequence: CASSLTGPYGYTF. Written as DNA, the CDR3 is TGTGCCAGCAGTTTGACAGGGCCCTATGGCTACACCTTC.

The V call is TRBV5-1, the J call TRBJ1-2, with unresolved D. The germline gives CDR1 SGHRS, CDR2 YFSETQ. The CDR3 extends over 13 amino acids. Deletions cut 5 bases from V and 8 bases from J, with 16 bases between. CDR3 amino acids: CASRPDSHSGYTF. DNA of the CDR3: TGCGCCAGCAGACCTGACTCCCACTCAGGCTACACCTTC.

This rearrangement joins TRBV7-9 to TRBJ2-1, with 8 bases matching TRBD1. Trimming at V came to 1 base and at J to 9 bases, leaving 5 bases not matched to a gene. CDR1 is SEHNR and CDR2 is FQNEAQ in the germline V gene (reference sequence). This CDR3 is 14 amino acids long. The DNA of the CDR3 is TGTGCCAGCAGCTTAGTTACAGGGGGAACTGAGCAGTTCTTC. Translating gives CASSLVTGGTEQFF.

V usage is TRBV2 and J usage is TRBJ1-4; no clear D gene. Per the germline V gene, CDR1 is SNHLY and CDR2 is FYNNEI. The CDR3 spans 14 residues. Between the trimmed V and J ends, which lost 2 bases and 8 bases, there was a span of 12 bases. In DNA, the CDR3 is TGTGCCAGCAGTGAAAGAGGAAAGAGAGAAAAACTGTTTTTT. This encodes CASSERGKREKLFF.

V is TRBV28 and J is TRBJ2-7; D unresolved. V lost 2 bases, J lost 7 bases, and 6 bases lay in between. Germline loops: CDR1 MDHEN, CDR2 SYDVKM. This CDR3 spans 11 amino acids. Here the CDR3 reads CASSLQSEQYF. As DNA, the CDR3 is TGTGCCAGCAGTTTACAGAGTGAGCAGTACTTC.

On this clone: This sample also contains other DNA sequences that code for the same CDR3. The gene calls are TRBV27 and TRBJ2-5, with D hard to call. The CDR3 is made up of 12 amino acids. Germline V gene lookup returns CDR1 MNHEY and CDR2 SMNVEV (reference sequence). Trimming pared 0 bases from V and 5 bases from J, leaving 4 bases between. The CDR3 is CASSLSGETQYF. DNA for the CDR3: TGTGCCAGCAGTTTATCCGGGGAGACCCAGTACTTC.

V and J are TRBV29-1 and TRBJ2-1, with D perhaps TRBD2 (7 bases). V was clipped by 0 bases and J by 8 bases, with 11 bases between them. The CDR3 is made up of 13 amino acids. CDR1 SQVTM and CDR2 ANQGSEA come from the germline V gene. The CDR3 nucleotides are TGCAGCGTTGAAGAAGGGGGGAGGGATGAGCAGTTCTTC. Amino acid sequence: CSVEEGGRDEQFF.

With respect to this clone: Other DNA sequences of this sample code for an identical CDR3. This chain uses TRBV5-6 with TRBJ2-7, with D uncertain. CDR3 length: 11 residues. Per germline, CDR1 SGHDT and CDR2 YYEEEE. V lost 4 bases, J lost 4 bases, and 6 bases lay in between. CDR3 sequence reads: CASSRNYEQYF. CDR3 DNA: TGTGCCAGCAGCCGGAATTACGAGCAGTACTTC.

This clone occurred once. The chain recombines TRBV9 with TRBJ2-3; tentatively, D is TRBD1 (6 bases). The CDR3 runs 17 residues. Germline V CDR1 and CDR2: SGDLS, YYNGEE. V was pared by 4 bases and J by 0 bases, with 18 bases between. CDR3 coding DNA: TGTGCCAGCAGCATAGTATCCAGGACAGACAGCACAGATACGCAGTATTTT. Its protein is CASSIVSRTDSTDTQYF.